The 22 T cell receptor beta chains reported below all come from one sample, sequenced in a study of beta chain features in type 1 diabetes. Every bit of the isolated RNA underwent reverse transcription, so sequencing read expressed TCRB transcripts. TCRdb's copy holds only in-frame clones and misses some; the assay was immunoSEQ multiplex PCR. The table has 250,000 to 300,000 clones, approximately 8% seen once. The sequenced sample was central memory CD4+ T cells from blood. Receptors were obtained from a woman under 30 in good health.

This clone was found a few times. CDR3 coding DNA: TGTGCCAGCAGTTTGGGAGGAAAACACTATGGCTACACCTTC. Translated, it gives CASSLGGKHYGYTF. V is TRBV27 and J is TRBJ1-2; D is undetermined. Trimming cost V 3 bases and J 3 bases, with 11 bases left between them. The germline gives CDR1 MNHEY, CDR2 SMNVEV (reference sequence). This CDR3 has 14 amino acids.

The J gene is TRBJ1-2, the V gene TRBV27, with D hard to call. The CDR3 has 15 amino acids. V lost 7 bases, J lost 0 bases, and 15 bases lay in between. CDR1 and CDR2 (germline): MNHEY, SMNVEV (reference sequence). The DNA for the CDR3 is TGTGCCAGCAAGACTAGGAGGGAGGCTAACTATGGCTACACCTTC. This sequence encodes CASKTRREANYGYTF.

V gene TRBV6-5 combines with J gene TRBJ2-1; a weak D match, TRBD1 (5 bases). The V end was cut by 3 bases, the J end by 7 bases, with 13 bases between. Germline-derived CDR1 and CDR2 are MNHEY and SVGAGI. The CDR3 runs 14 residues. The CDR3 nucleotides read TGTGCCAGCAGTTATCTGGCAGGGAAGAATGAGCAGTTCTTC. Its protein product is CASSYLAGKNEQFF.

This clone showed up many times. The J gene is TRBJ2-1, the V gene TRBV7-2; D gene unclear. Germline V gives CDR1 SGHTA, CDR2 FQGNSA. The CDR3 contains 13 residues. The V end was cut by 5 bases, the J end by 7 bases, with 12 bases between. The CDR3 coding sequence is TGTGCCAGCAGCCCTCCCCTAGGGAATGAGCAGTTCTTC. Translating gives CASSPPLGNEQFF.

V is TRBV7-2 and J is TRBJ1-5; D not resolved. Per germline, CDR1 SGHTA and CDR2 FQGNSA. CDR3 length: 12 residues. V was shortened by 8 bases and J by 5 bases, with 10 bases between the two germline ends. The CDR3 is CASRFRDQPQHF. The CDR3, as DNA: TGTGCCAGCCGGTTTCGGGATCAGCCCCAGCATTTT.

This clone appeared a few times. The junction does not match germline at one end; this may be a read error. J is TRBJ2-5 and V is TRBV7-7, with 8 bases matching TRBD1. This CDR3 comprises 14 residues. Looked up from germline, CDR1 is SSHAT and CDR2 is FNYEAQ (reference sequence). The CDR3 spells CASSLGTGSETQYF. DNA of the CDR3: TGTGCTAGCAGCTTAGGGACAGGATCAGAGACCCAGTACTTC. The complete variable domain, with remaining parts taken from reference TRBV7-7 and TRBJ2-5, reads GAGVSQSPRYKVTKRGQDVTLRCDPISSHATLYWYQQALGQGPEFLTYFNYEAQPDKSGLPSDRFSAERPEGSISTLTIQRTEQRDSAMYRCASSLGTGSETQYFGPGTRLLVL.

This clone showed up just a few times. The chain has TRBV7-2 and TRBJ2-1; 14 bases match TRBD2. V was clipped by 5 bases and J by 10 bases; unmatched bases: 13. CDR3 length: 17 amino acids. CDR1 and CDR2 from the germline V gene are SGHTA and FQGNSA. The CDR3, as DNA: TGTGCCAGCAGCCCTATGACGGGACTAGCGGGAGTACTGGAGCAGTTCTTC. This translates into CASSPMTGLAGVLEQFF. The variable domain in full, with the rest retrieved from reference TRBV7-2 and TRBJ2-1, is GAGVSQSPSNKVTEKGKDVELRCDPISGHTALYWYRQSLGQGLEFLIYFQGNSAPDKSGLPSDRFSAERTGGSVSTLTIQRTQQEDSAVYLCASSPMTGLAGVLEQFFGPGTRLTVL.

V gene TRBV30 combines with J gene TRBJ1-5, with 9 positions matching TRBD1. This CDR3 has 14 residues. Trimming took 1 base from V and 2 from J; bases not matched to a gene: 0. Germline assignment: CDR1 GTSNPN and CDR2 SVGIG (reference sequence). CDR3 sequence: CAWSGTGGNQPQHF. CDR3 in DNA: TGTGCCTGGAGTGGGACAGGGGGCAATCAGCCCCAGCATTTT.

This clone has a handful of counts. The gene calls are TRBV19 and TRBJ2-4; 11 nucleotides agree with TRBD1. Germline V gives CDR1 LNHDA, CDR2 SQIVND (reference sequence). This CDR3 is 15 amino acids long. The trim removed 7 bases at V and 6 bases at J, leaving 8 bases unmatched. CDR3 coding DNA: TGTGCCAGTACCGGGACAGGGGGTTTGGGAAACATTCAGTACTTC. Amino acids: CASTGTGGLGNIQYF. Full variable domain (missing parts from reference TRBV19 and TRBJ2-4): DGGITQSPKYLFRKEGQNVTLSCEQNLNHDAMYWYRQDPGQGLRLIYYSQIVNDFQKGDIAEGYSVSREKKESFPLTVTSAQKNPTAFYLCASTGTGGLGNIQYFGAGTRLSVL.

The chain has TRBV5-1 and TRBJ2-7; TRBD1 agrees at 8 bases. The CDR3 length is 14 residues. Trimming removed 0 bases from V and 2 bases from J; junction bases left unmatched: 1. Germline loops: CDR1 SGHRS, CDR2 YFSETQ. CDR3 nucleotide sequence: TGCGCCAGCAGCTTGGTACAGGGGGCCTACGAGCAGTACTTC. Translation gives CASSLVQGAYEQYF.

This clone was detected only a few times. The chain joins TRBV7-9 to TRBJ2-3; TRBD1 matches at 7 bases. The ends lost 1 base at V and 5 bases at J; junction bases unmatched: 6. The CDR3 covers 15 residues. Germline lookup yields CDR1 SEHNR and CDR2 FQNEAQ (reference sequence). The CDR3 sequence: CASSLGDRVVDTQYF. The CDR3 DNA reads TGTGCCAGCAGCTTAGGAGACAGGGTTGTAGATACGCAGTATTTT.

This clone was seen a few times. The chain recombines TRBV2 with TRBJ2-3; D assignment may be TRBD1 or TRBD2 (5 bases each). The CDR3 covers 16 residues. V was trimmed by 5 bases and J by 0 bases, leaving 15 bases between them. Germline loops: CDR1 SNHLY, CDR2 FYNNEI. CDR3 sequence: CASSRTPGLSTDTQYF. The CDR3 coding sequence is TGTGCCAGCAGTCGCACACCGGGGCTCAGCACAGATACGCAGTATTTT.

This clone came up many times. The V and J genes are TRBV5-4 and TRBJ1-3; D ambiguous. Between the trimmed V and J ends, which lost 3 bases and 0 bases, there was a span of 7 bases. Germline CDR1 SGHNT, CDR2 YYREEE (reference sequence). The CDR3 spans 14 residues. The CDR3 coding sequence is TGTGCCAGCAGCTCGCTGAACTCTGGAAACACCATATATTTT. Its translation: CASSSLNSGNTIYF. Complete variable domain (other parts from reference TRBV5-4 and TRBJ1-3): ETGVTQSPTHLIKTRGQQVTLRCSSQSGHNTVSWYQQALGQGPQFIFQYYREEENGRGNFPPRFSGLQFPNYSSELNVNALELDDSALYLCASSSLNSGNTIYFGEGSWLTVV.

V gene TRBV7-3 combines with J gene TRBJ2-4; 10 bases align to TRBD1. CDR1 and CDR2 (germline): SGHTA, FQGTGA. J was trimmed by 3 bases and V by 5 bases; bases with no gene match: 4. The CDR3 covers 15 residues. CDR3 region: CASSPGQGIKNIQYF. The CDR3 DNA reads as TGTGCCAGCAGCCCGGGACAGGGGATCAAAAACATTCAGTACTTC. The variable domain in full, with the rest retrieved from reference TRBV7-3 and TRBJ2-4, is GAGVSQTPSNKVTEKGKYVELRCDPISGHTALYWYRQSLGQGPEFLIYFQGTGAADDSGLPNDRFFAVRPEGSVSTLKIQRTERGDSAVYLCASSPGQGIKNIQYFGAGTRLSVL.

This clone appeared a few times. This chain uses TRBV29-1 with TRBJ2-4; D may be TRBD2 (5 bases). Germline V CDR1 and CDR2: SQVTM, ANQGSEA. The V gene lost 1 base and the J gene lost 4 bases, with 17 bases spanning the gap. This CDR3 has 16 amino acids. Written as DNA, the CDR3 is TGCAGCGTTGAAGGGTACGGCGGACTGAAAAAAAACATTCAGTACTTC. Protein: CSVEGYGGLKKNIQYF.

The rearrangement uses TRBV13 and TRBJ1-5; D is unresolved. The CDR3 is made up of 14 amino acids. The V end lost 8 bases, the J end lost 3 bases, and 14 bases lay between the germline ends. Germline lookup yields CDR1 PRHDT and CDR2 FYEKMQ (reference sequence). CDR3 DNA sequence: TGTGCCAGCGCCCGGGGAACATTCAATCAGCCCCAGCATTTT. Its protein is CASARGTFNQPQHF.

This clone was observed a handful of times. The chain has TRBV4-3 and TRBJ2-1, with D possibly called TRBD1 or TRBD2 (5 bases each). Trimming took 4 bases from V and 2 from J, leaving 12 bases between them. The CDR3 totals 15 residues. CDR1 LGHNA and CDR2 YSLEER come from the germline V gene. CDR3 protein: CASSPRQGPYNEQFF. The CDR3 DNA sequence: TGCGCCAGCAGCCCCCGGCAGGGACCCTACAATGAGCAGTTCTTC.

The DNA for the CDR3 is TGTGCCAGTATCGGTCTCGGGCCTCCCTACGAGCAGTACTTC. It encodes CASIGLGPPYEQYF. The chain has TRBV19 and TRBJ2-7; D remains ambiguous. Trimming pared 7 bases from V and 2 bases from J, leaving 15 bases between. The CDR3 has 14 amino acids. The germline V gene has CDR1 LNHDA and CDR2 SQIVND (reference sequence). Drawing the rest from reference TRBV19 and TRBJ2-7, the complete variable domain is DGGITQSPKYLFRKEGQNVTLSCEQNLNHDAMYWYRQDPGQGLRLIYYSQIVNDFQKGDIAEGYSVSREKKESFPLTVTSAQKNPTAFYLCASIGLGPPYEQYFGPGTRLTVT.

The chain carries TRBV2 and TRBJ2-3, with TRBD2 matching over 11 bases. The CDR3 is made up of 14 amino acids. Germline V lookup: CDR1 SNHLY, CDR2 FYNNEI. Unmatched junction bases numbered 3, after V lost 3 bases and J lost 7 bases. The DNA for the CDR3 is TGTGCCAGCAGTGACCCTAGCGGGGGGAATACGCAGTATTTT. Amino acids: CASSDPSGGNTQYF.

The CDR3 is CASSVELLGTANTGELFF. In DNA, the CDR3 is TGTGCCAGCAGTGTAGAGTTGCTGGGGACTGCAAACACCGGGGAGCTGTTTTTT. The V gene is TRBV6-1, the J gene TRBJ2-2; a weak D match, TRBD2 (6 bases). V was trimmed by 4 bases and J by 2 bases, leaving 20 bases between them. The CDR3 is made up of 18 amino acids. CDR1 MNHNS and CDR2 SASEGT come from the germline V gene.

The chain employs TRBV7-9 and TRBJ2-7, with TRBD1 as a possible D gene (5 bases). The ends were cut back, 3 bases at V and 5 bases at J, with 14 bases in the middle. Germline V gene sequence: CDR1 SEHNR, CDR2 FQNEAQ (reference sequence). There are 14 residues in the CDR3. CDR3 region: CASSFFQGFNEQYF. The CDR3 bases are TGTGCCAGCAGCTTCTTTCAGGGTTTCAACGAGCAGTACTTC.

This chain uses TRBV4-1 with TRBJ1-2; no clear D. Germline V gives CDR1 MGHRA, CDR2 YSYEKL. The CDR3 length is 14 residues. With 0 bases removed from V and 2 bases from J, the gap between germline ends came to 7 bases. Here the CDR3 reads CASSQDWANYGYTF. The CDR3 DNA reads TGCGCCAGCAGCCAAGATTGGGCCAACTATGGCTACACCTTC.